Sequencing of this T cell receptor (beta chain) was carried out in a study of T cell responses to AZD1222 COVID-19 vaccine. This clone was detected only a few times. Its antigen is as yet unknown. The analysis combined second doses at about 4 or about 12 weeks. The CDR3 has 16 residues. The V gene lost 0 bases and the J gene lost 5 bases, with 16 bases spanning the gap. The germline V gene has CDR1 MNHEY and CDR2 SVGAGI. Sequencing used immunoSEQ multiplex PCR; TCRdb keeps in-frame clones, though not all of them. This sample has about 150,000 clones, with roughly 90% found just once. General observations from the study: Scientists sampled the repertoires only once the peak T cell response had passed. Regions 160-218 and 743-854 dominated among vaccine-associated CD4 TCRs spanning spike.

Source: peripheral blood, taken 28 days after the second AZD1222 dose. This clonotype was sampled from an adult who received the AZD1222 COVID-19 vaccine. The chain employs TRBV6-5 and TRBJ1-1; possibly TRBD1 for D (5 bases). CDR3 in amino acids: CASSYSPTVERTEAFF. The CDR3 coding sequence is TGTGCCAGCAGTTACTCCCCGACAGTCGAGAGGACTGAAGCTTTCTTT.